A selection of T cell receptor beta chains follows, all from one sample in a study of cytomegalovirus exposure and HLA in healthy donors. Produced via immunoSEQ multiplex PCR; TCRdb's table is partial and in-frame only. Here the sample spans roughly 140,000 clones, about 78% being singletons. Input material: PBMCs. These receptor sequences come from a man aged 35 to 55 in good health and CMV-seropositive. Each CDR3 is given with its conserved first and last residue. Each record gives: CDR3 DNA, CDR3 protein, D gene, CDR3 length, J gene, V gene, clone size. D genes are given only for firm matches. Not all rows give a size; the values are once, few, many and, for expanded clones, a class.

CDR3 DNA: TGTGCCAGCATCGGGGAAATCACTGAAGCTTTCTTT; CDR3 protein: CASIGEITEAFF; D gene: -; CDR3 length: 12; J gene: TRBJ1-1; V gene: TRBV25-1; clone size: once
CDR3 DNA: TGTGCCAGCAGTCGTGGGGGTAGCGGGGCTACCGGGGAGCTGTTTTTT; CDR3 protein: CASSRGGSGATGELFF; D gene: TRBD2; CDR3 length: 16; J gene: TRBJ2-2; V gene: TRBV4-2; clone size: -
CDR3 DNA: TGTGCCAGTAGTGCCGGACAGGGCTACACCTTC; CDR3 protein: CASSAGQGYTF; D gene: -; CDR3 length: 11; J gene: TRBJ1-2; V gene: TRBV19; clone size: -
CDR3 DNA: TGCGCCAGCAGCAGCGGGACAGGGGTCAATGAGCAGTTCTTC; CDR3 protein: CASSSGTGVNEQFF; D gene: TRBD1; CDR3 length: 14; J gene: TRBJ2-1; V gene: TRBV5-1; clone size: -
CDR3 DNA: TGTGCCAGCTCCCGGGACAGGCATAATTCACCCCTCCACTTT; CDR3 protein: CASSRDRHNSPLHF; D gene: TRBD1; CDR3 length: 14; J gene: TRBJ1-6; V gene: TRBV6-4; clone size: -
CDR3 DNA: TGTGCCAGCAGTCCCCGGACAGGGGGCGGCGGGGAGCTGTTTTTT; CDR3 protein: CASSPRTGGGGELFF; D gene: TRBD1; CDR3 length: 15; J gene: TRBJ2-2; V gene: TRBV6-1; clone size: once
CDR3 DNA: TGTGCCAGCAGCTCCGGCTGGGGGGGCAATGAGCAGTTCTTC; CDR3 protein: CASSSGWGGNEQFF; D gene: TRBD2; CDR3 length: 14; J gene: TRBJ2-1; V gene: TRBV5-6; clone size: -
CDR3 DNA: TGTGCCAGCAGCTTGGACGCTGGGGGCGTTGAGTACACCTTC; CDR3 protein: CASSLDAGGVEYTF; D gene: -; CDR3 length: 14; J gene: TRBJ1-2; V gene: TRBV5-4; clone size: -
CDR3 DNA: TGTGCCAGCAGTCCTAACAGGGTCGAAGAGACCCAGTACTTC; CDR3 protein: CASSPNRVEETQYF; D gene: -; CDR3 length: 14; J gene: TRBJ2-5; V gene: TRBV6-6; clone size: -
CDR3 DNA: TGTGCCACCAGCAGAGATTTTTTAGGTCAGGCCTACACAGATACGCAGTATTTT; CDR3 protein: CATSRDFLGQAYTDTQYF; D gene: -; CDR3 length: 18; J gene: TRBJ2-3; V gene: TRBV15; clone size: -